What follows are 32 T cell receptor beta chains derived from one specimen sequenced in a study of T cell responses to AZD1222 COVID-19 vaccine. Data came from immunoSEQ multiplex PCR; TCRdb stores just in-frame clones and leaves some out. The profile shows around 130,000 clones, approximately 94% of them singletons. The source material was peripheral blood, sampled on day 0 of AZD1222 vaccination. The receptors shown here come from an adult in good health.

The chain combines TRBV25-1 with TRBJ2-5; 10 bases map to TRBD1. CDR3 length equals 15 residues. Germline V gene lookup returns CDR1 MGHDK and CDR2 SYGVNS. The V and J ends lost 3 bases and 4 bases, in that order; junction bases with no gene match: 5. DNA for the CDR3: TGTGCCAGCAGTGAGACAGGGGGCGAGGGAGAGACCCAGTACTTC. Protein sequence: CASSETGGEGETQYF.

The V call is TRBV2, the J call TRBJ2-3, with D unresolved. V lost 6 bases and J lost 8, with 6 bases in between. This CDR3 has 10 residues. Germline assignment: CDR1 SNHLY and CDR2 FYNNEI. DNA of the CDR3: TGTGCCAGCAGAGGACGTACGCAGTATTTT. Translating it yields CASRGRTQYF.

The chain links TRBV19 to TRBJ1-5, with D unresolved. CDR1 and CDR2 from the germline V gene are LNHDA and SQIVND (reference sequence). This CDR3 spans 14 amino acids. The V end lost 3 bases, the J end lost 3 bases, and 9 bases lay between the germline ends. CDR3 nucleotides: TGTGCCAGTAGTATCTCCAGGAACAATCAGCCCCAGCATTTT. Protein: CASSISRNNQPQHF. Full variable domain (outside the CDR3, taken from reference TRBV19 and TRBJ1-5): DGGITQSPKYLFRKEGQNVTLSCEQNLNHDAMYWYRQDPGQGLRLIYYSQIVNDFQKGDIAEGYSVSREKKESFPLTVTSAQKNPTAFYLCASSISRNNQPQHFGDGTRLSIL.

This sequence joins TRBV27 and TRBJ1-2; 11 bases align to TRBD1. The CDR3 sequence is 15 residues long. CDR1 is MNHEY and CDR2 is SMNVEV in the germline V gene (reference sequence). The ends lost 4 bases at V and 4 bases at J; junction bases unmatched: 5. CDR3 sequence (DNA): TGTGCCAGCAGTTCGGGGACAGGGGGGAGCTATGGCTACACCTTC. This gives the protein CASSSGTGGSYGYTF.

V gene TRBV5-6 combines with J gene TRBJ2-4, with 10 bases lining up with TRBD2. V shed 4 bases, J shed 8 bases, and the junction held 9 bases outside the gene matches. Per germline, CDR1 SGHDT and CDR2 YYEEEE. The CDR3 is 15 amino acids. In nucleotides, the CDR3 is TGTGCCAGCAGCCCCCCAGCGGGAGGGCCGCACATTCAGTACTTC. It codes for CASSPPAGGPHIQYF.

The chain is built from TRBV3-1 (or the pseudogene TRBV3-2) and TRBJ2-3; tentative D call: TRBD2 (6 bases). The germline gives CDR1 LGHDT, CDR2 YNNKEL (reference sequence). Trimming removed 5 bases at V and 1 base at J, with 19 bases between. This CDR3 contains 17 residues. CDR3 sequence (DNA): TGTGCCAGCAGCTCTTATAGGGTAGCGGAGCGCACAGATACGCAGTATTTT. Amino acid sequence: CASSSYRVAERTDTQYF.

This chain connects TRBV5-6 to TRBJ2-7; the D gene is possibly TRBD1 (6 bases). This CDR3 region has 14 residues. With 6 bases removed from V and 3 bases from J, the gap between germline ends came to 16 bases. The germline V gene encodes CDR1 SGHDT and CDR2 YYEEEE. CDR3 nucleotides: TGTGCCAGCACCTACCCTCGGGACAACTACGAGCAGTACTTC. It specifies CASTYPRDNYEQYF.

The CDR3 DNA follows: TGTGCCAGCAGCCCCTCGCGGACTAGCGTAAATTACAATGAGCAGTTCTTC. Protein product: CASSPSRTSVNYNEQFF. The rearrangement uses TRBV9 and TRBJ2-1, with 9 nucleotides matching TRBD2. V lost 4 bases and J lost 4; bases outside the gene matches: 12. The CDR3 is 17 amino acids. The germline gives CDR1 SGDLS, CDR2 YYNGEE. Full variable domain (outside the CDR3, taken from reference TRBV9 and TRBJ2-1): DSGVTQTPKHLITATGQRVTLRCSPRSGDLSVYWYQQSLDQGLQFLIQYYNGEERAKGNILERFSAQQFPDLHSELNLSSLELGDSALYFCASSPSRTSVNYNEQFFGPGTRLTVL.

The sample holds a few counts of this clone. The chain combines TRBV6-5 with TRBJ1-6, with D possibly being TRBD1 (5 bases). The CDR3 spans 13 residues. Germline V gene lookup returns CDR1 MNHEY and CDR2 SVGAGI. The V gene lost 5 bases and the J gene lost 6 bases, with 8 bases spanning the gap. The CDR3 DNA sequence: TGTGCCAGCAGTCAGACAGTTAATTCACCCCTCCACTTT. Translating gives CASSQTVNSPLHF.

The chain carries TRBV30 and TRBJ1-1; 11 bases line up with TRBD1. Germline values: CDR1 GTSNPN, CDR2 SVGIG (reference sequence). The V and J ends lost 2 bases and 5 bases, in that order; junction bases with no gene match: 1. This CDR3 spans 13 amino acids. CDR3 DNA sequence: TGTGCCTGGAGTAGGGACAGGGGGACTGAAGCTTTCTTT. This gives the protein CAWSRDRGTEAFF.

This chain links TRBV6-2 or TRBV6-3 with TRBJ1-6; TRBD1 matches at 9 bases. V lost 4 bases and J lost 10; bases outside the gene matches: 8. Per the germline V gene, CDR1 is MNHEY and CDR2 is SVGEGT. The CDR3 has 15 residues. The CDR3 sequence: CASSFKTGGESPLHF. CDR3 bases: TGTGCCAGCAGTTTCAAGACAGGGGGAGAATCACCCCTCCACTTT.

The gene calls are TRBV28 and TRBJ1-1, with a weak D call TRBD1 (5 bases). Germline-derived CDR1 and CDR2 are MDHEN and SYDVKM. The CDR3 is made up of 13 amino acids. V was pared by 8 bases and J by 3 bases, with 13 bases between. Here the CDR3 DNA reads TGTGCCAGCGTTCCCCGGGGGGACACTGAAGCTTTCTTT. It is translated as CASVPRGDTEAFF.

J is TRBJ1-5 and V is TRBV7-2; D gene unclear. CDR3 length: 12 residues. In germline, CDR1 is SGHTA, CDR2 FQGNSA. V lost 1 base, J lost 4 bases, and 2 bases lay in between. The CDR3 here is CASSLVNQPQHF. The CDR3 coding sequence is TGTGCCAGCAGCTTAGTTAATCAGCCCCAGCATTTT.

This chain uses TRBV19 with TRBJ1-5, with 9 bases that match TRBD1. The CDR3 has 16 amino acids. Germline lookup yields CDR1 LNHDA and CDR2 SQIVND (reference sequence). Trimming at V came to 5 bases and at J to 6 bases, leaving 11 bases not matched to a gene. The CDR3 protein is CASSAIGTGFSQPQHF. In DNA, the CDR3 is TGTGCCAGTAGTGCCATAGGGACAGGGTTTTCTCAGCCCCAGCATTTT.

This chain uses TRBV19 with TRBJ1-5; possible D gene TRBD1, 5 bases. Trimming took 10 bases from V and 1 from J, leaving 20 bases between them. Looked up from germline, CDR1 is LNHDA and CDR2 is SQIVND (reference sequence). This CDR3 is built from 16 residues. The CDR3 bases are TGTGCCATCCCAGAGAGGGGCCTAGGAAGCAATCAGCCCCAGCATTTT. It specifies CAIPERGLGSNQPQHF.

The chain carries TRBV7-2 and TRBJ2-5; D is tentatively TRBD1 or TRBD2 (6 bases each). CDR1 is SGHTA, CDR2 FQGNSA, per germline. Between the trimmed V and J ends, which lost 8 bases and 2 bases, there was a span of 15 bases. This CDR3 has 14 residues. The CDR3 DNA is TGTGCCAGCGGACCGGGGGCAGAGCAAGAGACCCAGTACTTC. Translated: CASGPGAEQETQYF.

The chain joins TRBV6-5 to TRBJ2-5; D is ambiguous. The germline V gene has CDR1 MNHEY and CDR2 SVGAGI. Trimming stripped 5 bases from V and 0 bases from J, with 13 bases between. The CDR3 consists of 15 residues. The CDR3 reads CASSPPDRYQETQYF. CDR3 DNA sequence: TGTGCCAGCAGTCCCCCCGACCGGTACCAAGAGACCCAGTACTTC.

The J gene is TRBJ2-7, the V gene TRBV7-9; D is unresolved. Germline assignment: CDR1 SEHNR and CDR2 FQNEAQ (reference sequence). The CDR3 is 14 amino acids. V was pared by 4 bases and J by 3 bases, with 13 bases between. CDR3 protein: CASSSAVVGYEQYF. CDR3 in DNA: TGTGCCAGCAGCTCCGCAGTGGTGGGCTACGAGCAGTACTTC.

This chain connects TRBV28 to TRBJ1-5, with a weak D call TRBD1 (6 bases). Germline loops: CDR1 MDHEN, CDR2 SYDVKM. Trimming left V 6 bases short and J 5 bases short, with 11 bases between. The CDR3 loop spans 13 amino acids. The CDR3 here is CASRQGYYQPQHF. CDR3 sequence (DNA): TGTGCCAGCAGGCAGGGGTACTATCAGCCCCAGCATTTT. Complete variable domain (other parts from reference TRBV28 and TRBJ1-5): DVKVTQSSRYLVKRTGEKVFLECVQDMDHENMFWYRQDPGLGLRLIYFSYDVKMKEKGDIPEGYSVSREKKERFSLILESASTNQTSMYLCASRQGYYQPQHFGDGTRLSIL.

The rearrangement uses TRBV28 and TRBJ1-2, with D tentatively TRBD1 (5 bases). Trimming took off 5 bases at V and 3 bases at J, with 19 bases between the two ends. Germline V gene lookup returns CDR1 MDHEN and CDR2 SYDVKM. This CDR3 is 16 amino acids long. The DNA of the CDR3 is TGTGCCAGCAGTCCAGAACCCCTCGACAGTTACTATGGCTACACCTTC. This encodes CASSPEPLDSYYGYTF.

The rearrangement joins TRBV11-3 to TRBJ2-1, with TRBD2 matching 13 bases. J lost 4 bases, V lost 4 bases, and 7 bases had no gene match. Germline loops: CDR1 SGHNT, CDR2 YENEEA. This CDR3 is built from 17 residues. The CDR3 DNA sequence: TGTGCCAGCAGCTCACGGGGGACTAGCGGGATGTACAATGAGCAGTTCTTC. Protein product: CASSSRGTSGMYNEQFF.

This clone has a single count. J is TRBJ2-7 and V is TRBV11-2; no definite D call. Germline-derived CDR1 and CDR2 are SGHAT and FQNNGV. The CDR3 totals 11 residues. V was cut by 5 bases and J by 6 bases, with 8 bases left in between. CDR3 residues: CASSPSFEQYF. The CDR3 nucleotides are TGTGCCAGCAGCCCCAGCTTCGAGCAGTACTTC. Combining the CDR3 with reference TRBV11-2 and TRBJ2-7 gives the whole variable domain EAGVAQSPRYKIIEKRQSVAFWCNPISGHATLYWYQQILGQGPKLLIQFQNNGVVDDSQLPKDRFSAERLKGVDSTLKIQPAKLEDSAVYLCASSPSFEQYFGPGTRLTVT.

This sequence joins TRBV9 and TRBJ2-1; 15 bases fit TRBD2. Trimming removed 5 bases from V and 6 bases from J; junction bases left unmatched: 12. There are 18 residues in the CDR3. CDR1 is SGDLS and CDR2 is YYNGEE in the germline V gene. This CDR3 reads CASRKGTGTSGRSNEQFF. In DNA form, the CDR3 reads TGTGCCAGCAGAAAGGGAACCGGGACTAGCGGGAGGTCCAATGAGCAGTTCTTC.

This clone was picked up a small number of times. The chain links TRBV5-1 to TRBJ1-3; a possible D gene is TRBD1 (6 bases). The germline V gene encodes CDR1 SGHRS and CDR2 YFSETQ. V gave up 4 bases and J gave up 0 bases, with 11 bases separating them. There are 15 residues in the CDR3. CDR3 nucleotides: TGCGCCAGCAGCAGGGGGACCGACTCTGGAAACACCATATATTTT. Its protein is CASSRGTDSGNTIYF.

The CDR3 DNA reads TGTGCCAGCAGCTTAGCTCAGGGCCCTAATTCACCCCTCCACTTT. This translates into CASSLAQGPNSPLHF. The V call is TRBV7-6, the J call TRBJ1-6, with a tentative D call TRBD1 (5 bases). Trimming shortened V by 0 bases and J by 6 bases, and 9 bases separated the two germline ends. Looked up from germline, CDR1 is SGHVS and CDR2 is FNYEAQ. The CDR3 is made up of 15 amino acids.

The chain combines TRBV6-7 with TRBJ1-2; 7 bases are a match to TRBD1. TRBV6-7 falls under the ORF class, with uncertain function. CDR3 length: 15 residues. Trimming removed 5 bases from V and 3 bases from J; junction bases left unmatched: 9. CDR3 sequence: CASSGPQGLHYGYTF. CDR3 bases: TGTGCCAGCAGTGGCCCACAGGGGCTACACTATGGCTACACCTTC.

This sequence joins TRBV18 and TRBJ1-3; D gene uncertain. Trimming pared 2 bases from V and 0 bases from J, leaving 8 bases between. CDR1 and CDR2 (germline): KGHSH, LQKENI. This CDR3 contains 15 residues. CDR3 coding DNA: TGTGCCAGCTCACCAGAGAGGCACTCTGGAAACACCATATATTTT. Translation: CASSPERHSGNTIYF.

In its sample, this clone was seen a few times. The gene calls are TRBV5-5 and TRBJ2-1; D not resolved. Germline assignment: CDR1 SGHKS and CDR2 YYEKEE (reference sequence). CDR3 size: 13 residues. V lost 4 bases to trimming and J lost 7 bases, with 12 bases between them. The CDR3 loop is CASSPRQTNEQFF. CDR3 DNA: TGTGCCAGCAGCCCGAGACAAACGAATGAGCAGTTCTTC.

This chain joins TRBV7-2 and TRBJ2-3, with 12 bases lining up with TRBD2. The V gene end was trimmed by 4 bases and the J gene end by 7 bases; junction bases not matched to a gene: 3. This CDR3 has 14 amino acids. Germline CDR1 is SGHTA and CDR2 is FQGNSA. The CDR3 coding sequence is TGTGCCAGCAGCTATGGACTAGCGGGACATACGCAGTATTTT. It translates to CASSYGLAGHTQYF.

The V and J genes are TRBV6-5 and TRBJ1-1, with D unresolved. The ends were cut back, 0 bases at V and 4 bases at J, with 12 bases in the middle. The germline CDR1 and CDR2 sequences are MNHEY and SVGAGI. CDR3 length: 15 residues. CDR3 sequence: CASSYSNLVRTEAFF. The CDR3 bases are TGTGCCAGCAGTTACTCGAATTTGGTGCGCACTGAAGCTTTCTTT.

The gene calls are TRBV11-3 and TRBJ2-7, with D possibly TRBD2 on 6 matching bases. This CDR3 has 14 amino acids. Germline assignment: CDR1 SGHNT and CDR2 YENEEA. The V gene lost 3 bases and the J gene lost 2 bases, with 11 bases spanning the gap. CDR3 bases: TGTGCCAGCAGCTTTTCCGGCGGGGCCTACGAGCAGTACTTC. Protein product: CASSFSGGAYEQYF.

This chain links TRBV6-2 or TRBV6-3 with TRBJ2-2; D possibly corresponds to TRBD1 (6 bases). Trimming left V 2 bases short and J 4 bases short, with 11 bases between. Germline CDR1 MNHEY, CDR2 SVGEGT. The CDR3 has 15 residues. The CDR3 loop reads CASSYMGQSTGELFF. CDR3 bases: TGTGCCAGCAGTTACATGGGACAAAGCACCGGGGAGCTGTTTTTT.